Following are 21 T cell receptor beta chains from one sample sequenced in a study of graft-versus-host responses after intestinal transplantation. Lymphocytes from graft epithelium and lamina propria were isolated. The assay was immunoSEQ multiplex PCR, and TCRdb's table has in-frame clones only and misses some. The sample yields just under 65,000 clones, 89% seen once. Specimen: ileum tissue, collected more than 350 days after transplant. Receptors were obtained from a human patient who received an intestinal transplant, so some T cells may come from the graft donor.

This rearrangement joins TRBV11-1 to TRBJ2-6; TRBD2 is a possible D gene (5 bases). The CDR3 has 19 residues. Germline V gene lookup returns CDR1 SGHAT and CDR2 FQDESV (reference sequence). V was cut by 1 base and J by 2 bases, with 18 bases left in between. The CDR3 spells CASSLGYGQEGPGANVLTF. CDR3 coding DNA: TGTGCCAGCAGCTTAGGCTACGGTCAAGAGGGCCCTGGGGCCAACGTCCTGACTTTC.

Turning to this clone: The same CDR3 also results from other DNA sequences found in this sample. V usage is TRBV4-1 and J usage is TRBJ2-5; 10 bases match TRBD2. The CDR3 length is 22 residues. V shed 0 bases, J shed 1 base, and the junction held 20 bases outside the gene matches. From germline, CDR1 is MGHRA and CDR2 YSYEKL. CDR3 protein: CASSQEQNLAGDQPHSQETQYF. The CDR3 bases are TGCGCCAGCAGCCAAGAACAGAACCTAGCGGGAGACCAACCTCACTCCCAAGAGACCCAGTACTTC.

The V call is TRBV28, the J call TRBJ2-5; D is unclear. The CDR3 contains 12 residues. V was clipped by 3 bases and J by 4 bases, with 6 bases between them. Per the germline V gene, CDR1 is MDHEN and CDR2 is SYDVKM. The CDR3 sequence: CASSLRPETQYF. The CDR3 DNA reads TGTGCCAGCAGTTTGAGACCAGAGACCCAGTACTTC.

V usage is TRBV6-5 and J usage is TRBJ1-5, with TRBD1 matching 9 bases. V dropped 5 bases and J dropped 4; count of bases not matched to a gene: 6. Germline V gives CDR1 MNHEY, CDR2 SVGAGI. This CDR3 is 15 amino acids long. CDR3 loop: CASSLGQGPNQPQHF. The CDR3 nucleotides read TGTGCCAGCAGTCTCGGACAGGGGCCAAATCAGCCCCAGCATTTT.

This rearrangement joins TRBV15 to TRBJ2-7; D might be TRBD1 or TRBD2, each matching 6 bases. The CDR3 is made up of 14 amino acids. Germline CDR1 LNHNV, CDR2 YYDKDF (reference sequence). Deletions cut 7 bases from V and 4 bases from J, with 17 bases between. The DNA for the CDR3 is TGTGCCACCACAAGGGGGGTTCAAACTTACGAGCAGTACTTC. Its protein is CATTRGVQTYEQYF.

The rearrangement uses TRBV9 and TRBJ2-3; D uncertain. Germline V CDR1 and CDR2: SGDLS, YYNGEE. V lost 0 bases to trimming and J lost 0 bases, with 14 bases between them. CDR3 length equals 17 residues. In DNA, the CDR3 is TGTGCCAGCAGCGTAGTAGAATCGGGTACTAGCACAGATACGCAGTATTTT. Amino acids: CASSVVESGTSTDTQYF.

V is TRBV28 and J is TRBJ1-4, with TRBD1 as a possible D gene (6 bases). CDR3 size: 15 residues. Germline CDR1 MDHEN, CDR2 SYDVKM. Trimming shortened V by 5 bases and J by 1 base, and 11 bases separated the two germline ends. CDR3 in amino acids: CASSTQGETNEKLFF. CDR3 DNA: TGTGCCAGCAGTACACAGGGAGAAACTAATGAAAAACTGTTTTTT.

The chain carries TRBV10-2 and TRBJ1-4, with D possibly matching TRBD1 (5 bases). CDR1 and CDR2 (germline): WSHSY, SAAADI. This CDR3 region has 14 residues. Trimming took 7 bases from V and 1 from J, leaving 10 bases between them. CDR3 bases: TGCGCCAGCAACCCCACAGGAACTAATGAAAAACTGTTTTTT. Translating gives CASNPTGTNEKLFF.

This clone was found once. The chain joins TRBV2 to TRBJ1-1; maybe TRBD1 (5 bases). The CDR3 spans 15 residues. Trimming removed 4 bases from V and 6 bases from J, with 18 bases in between. Germline V CDR1 and CDR2: SNHLY, FYNNEI. CDR3 protein: CASSVHGRATPEAFF. CDR3 coding DNA: TGTGCCAGCAGTGTGCATGGCAGGGCGACTCCTGAAGCTTTCTTT. Supplemented by reference TRBV2 and TRBJ1-1, the full variable domain reads EPEVTQTPSHQVTQMGQEVILRCVPISNHLYFYWYRQILGQKVEFLVSFYNNEISEKSEIFDDQFSVERPDGSNFTLKIRSTKLEDSAMYFCASSVHGRATPEAFFGQGTRLTVV.

The gene calls are TRBV4-1 and TRBJ2-7, with D perhaps being TRBD1 or TRBD2 (5 bases each). The V end lost 0 bases, the J end lost 9 bases, and 21 bases lay between the germline ends. This CDR3 contains 16 residues. Germline V CDR1 and CDR2: MGHRA, YSYEKL. This CDR3 is CASSQDDLPGPEGQYF. The CDR3 nucleotides read TGCGCCAGCAGCCAAGACGATCTCCCGGGACCTGAAGGGCAGTACTTC.

The chain recombines TRBV5-1 with TRBJ2-3; D perhaps matches TRBD1 (5 bases). The CDR3 is 16 amino acids. Trimming pared 0 bases from V and 2 bases from J, leaving 13 bases between. The germline V gene has CDR1 SGHRS and CDR2 YFSETQ. DNA of the CDR3: TGCGCCAGCAGCTTGGAAAGGGGTTTGGTCACAGATACGCAGTATTTT. Protein sequence: CASSLERGLVTDTQYF. Full variable domain (rest looked up from reference TRBV5-1 and TRBJ2-3): KAGVTQTPRYLIKTRGQQVTLSCSPISGHRSVSWYQQTPGQGLQFLFEYFSETQRNKGNFPGRFSGRQFSNSRSEMNVSTLELGDSALYLCASSLERGLVTDTQYFGPGTRLTVL.

About this clone: A junction boundary mismatches the germline segment, possibly from a read error. V usage is TRBV27 and J usage is TRBJ2-7; D is possibly TRBD1 (6 bases). The germline V gene has CDR1 MNHEY and CDR2 SMNVEV (reference sequence). There are 10 residues in the CDR3. The CDR3 sequence is CAPTGHEQYF. The CDR3 nucleotides read TGCGCCCCCACAGGGCACGAGCAGTACTTC.

The table lists this clone with a few counts. V and J are TRBV13 and TRBJ2-3; 9 bases align to TRBD2. Unmatched junction bases numbered 8, after V lost 5 bases and J lost 8 bases. This CDR3 comprises 14 residues. The germline CDR1 and CDR2 sequences are PRHDT and FYEKMQ (reference sequence). The CDR3 protein is CASSISGGLGTQYF. The CDR3 DNA reads as TGTGCCAGCAGCATTAGCGGGGGCCTAGGTACGCAGTATTTT.

This chain joins TRBV15 and TRBJ2-7, with D unclear. The V and J ends lost 1 base and 0 bases respectively, with 10 bases between them. Germline CDR1 is LNHNV and CDR2 is YYDKDF (reference sequence). The CDR3 contains 15 residues. CDR3 nucleotides: TGTGCCACCAGCAGAGCGCGGAGCTACTCCTACGAGCAGTACTTC. Its protein product is CATSRARSYSYEQYF.

Note on this clone: The same CDR3 also results from other DNA sequences found in this sample. The V call is TRBV18, the J call TRBJ1-2; no clear D. The CDR3 spans 13 residues. Trimming removed 3 bases from V and 7 bases from J, with 12 bases in between. Germline CDR1 is KGHSH and CDR2 is LQKENI. CDR3 sequence reads: CASSPAGVRGYTF. In DNA, the CDR3 is TGTGCCAGCTCACCGGCAGGTGTCCGTGGCTACACCTTC.

The gene calls are TRBV11-2 and TRBJ1-1; 8 bases align to TRBD1. Losses at the gene ends were 2 bases for V and 9 bases for J; bases not matched to a gene: 11. This CDR3 has 15 amino acids. CDR1 and CDR2 (germline): SGHAT, FQNNGV. DNA for the CDR3: TGTGCCAGCAGCTTATTTAGCTTTACAGGGGGTAAAGCTTTCTTT. The encoded protein is CASSLFSFTGGKAFF.

Here the CDR3 DNA reads TGCGCCAGCAGCGGGCGGACTAGCGGGGGGGCCCCTGCTGACAATGAGCAGTTCTTC. This sequence encodes CASSGRTSGGAPADNEQFF. The rearrangement joins TRBV5-1 to TRBJ2-1, with TRBD2 matching 15 bases. Germline V CDR1 and CDR2: SGHRS, YFSETQ. V trimming: 4 bases; J trimming: 5 bases; junction bases outside the gene matches: 13. This CDR3 region has 19 residues.

The gene calls are TRBV28 and TRBJ2-7; D gene unclear. V was pared by 7 bases and J by 3 bases, with 7 bases between. The CDR3 sequence is 11 residues long. Per germline, CDR1 MDHEN and CDR2 SYDVKM. This CDR3 is CASKESYEQYF. As DNA, the CDR3 is TGTGCCAGCAAAGAGAGCTACGAGCAGTACTTC. Based on the CDR3 plus reference TRBV28 and TRBJ2-7, the full variable domain is DVKVTQSSRYLVKRTGEKVFLECVQDMDHENMFWYRQDPGLGLRLIYFSYDVKMKEKGDIPEGYSVSREKKERFSLILESASTNQTSMYLCASKESYEQYFGPGTRLTVT.

This clone was recorded only once. V usage is TRBV10-1 and J usage is TRBJ2-1; D unresolved. Germline CDR1 WNHNN, CDR2 SYGVQD (reference sequence). V lost 2 bases, J lost 6 bases, and 8 bases lay in between. The CDR3 is made up of 13 amino acids. This CDR3 reads CASSEELTNEQFF. CDR3 DNA: TGCGCCAGCAGTGAGGAGTTAACCAATGAGCAGTTCTTC.

The chain has TRBV18 and TRBJ2-7; 7 bases line up with TRBD1. After removal of 2 bases from V and 0 bases from J, the junction contained 7 bases not matched to a gene. CDR1 KGHSH and CDR2 LQKENI come from the germline V gene. CDR3 length: 16 residues. In DNA form, the CDR3 reads TGTGCCAGCTCACCAAATGTAGGGACAGTCTCCTACGAGCAGTACTTC. This translates into CASSPNVGTVSYEQYF. Supplemented by reference TRBV18 and TRBJ2-7, the full variable domain reads NAGVMQNPRHLVRRRGQEARLRCSPMKGHSHVYWYRQLPEEGLKFMVYLQKENIIDESGMPKERFSAEFPKEGPSILRIQQVVRGDSAAYFCASSPNVGTVSYEQYFGPGTRLTVT.

V gene TRBV6-6 combines with J gene TRBJ2-7, with unresolved D. The CDR3 has 16 residues. V shed 2 bases and J shed 0 bases, with 14 bases lying between them. Germline CDR1 reads MNHNY; CDR2 reads SVGAGI (reference sequence). The CDR3 DNA follows: TGTGCCAGCAGTTACCCCCCCTCGGCCTCCTCCTACGAGCAGTACTTC. Its translation is CASSYPPSASSYEQYF.